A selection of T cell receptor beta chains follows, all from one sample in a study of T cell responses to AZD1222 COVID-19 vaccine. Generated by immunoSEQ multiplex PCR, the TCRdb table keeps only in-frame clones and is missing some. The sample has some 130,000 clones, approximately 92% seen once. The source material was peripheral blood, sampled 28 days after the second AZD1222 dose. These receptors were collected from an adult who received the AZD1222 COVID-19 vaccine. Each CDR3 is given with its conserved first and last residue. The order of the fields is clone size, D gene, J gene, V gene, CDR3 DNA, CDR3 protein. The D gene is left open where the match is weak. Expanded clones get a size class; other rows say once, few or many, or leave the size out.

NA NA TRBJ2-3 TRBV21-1 TGTGCCAGCAGCAAAGCGCAGGGACTAGCCTCAGATACGCAGTATTTT CASSKAQGLASDTQYF
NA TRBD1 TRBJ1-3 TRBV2 TGTGCCACCCAACAGGACAGGGGGCGTATTCATTTT CATQQDRGRIHF
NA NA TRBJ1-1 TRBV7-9 TGTGCCTCGAAAGTCTCCACGAGCCGAGAAGCTTTCTTT CASKVSTSREAFF
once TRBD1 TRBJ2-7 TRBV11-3 TGTGCCAGCATTCATCGGGGGACAGGGGGCGGCGAGCAGTACTTC CASIHRGTGGGEQYF
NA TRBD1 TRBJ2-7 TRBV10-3 TGTGCCATCAGTAGAGGACAGGGAAGCTCCTACGAGCAGTACTTC CAISRGQGSSYEQYF
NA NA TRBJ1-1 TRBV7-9 TGTGCCAGCAGCTTAGAGGGCAGAATGAACACTGAAGCTTTCTTT CASSLEGRMNTEAFF
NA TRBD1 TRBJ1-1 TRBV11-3 TGTGCCAGCAGCTCGCGGGACAGTTACACTGAAGCTTTCTTT CASSSRDSYTEAFF
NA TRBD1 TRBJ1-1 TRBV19 TGTGCCAGTAGGTTGGGTGACAGGGGGCTTAACACTGAAGCTTTCTTT CASRLGDRGLNTEAFF
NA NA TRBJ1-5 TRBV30 TGTGCCTGGTCCATGTGGGCGGCGAATCAGCCCCAGCATTTT CAWSMWAANQPQHF
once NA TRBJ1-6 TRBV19 TGTGCCAGTAGCGCGACATACCGAAATTCACCCCTCCACTTT CASSATYRNSPLHF
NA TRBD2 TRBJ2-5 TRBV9 TGTGCCAGCAGCGTAGGGACTGGGGCGAGCGGGGGGGAGACCCAGTACTTC CASSVGTGASGGETQYF
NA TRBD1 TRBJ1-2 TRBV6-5 TGTGCCAGCAGTTACTCCCCCGGACAGGGCGATTATGGCTACACCTTC CASSYSPGQGDYGYTF
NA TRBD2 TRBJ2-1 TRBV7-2 TGTGCCAGCAGCTTCAGCGGGGGCCTAGATGAGCAGTTCTTC CASSFSGGLDEQFF
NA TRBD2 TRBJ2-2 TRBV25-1 TGTGCCAGCAGTGTGGTGGGCGGGACTAGCTACGGCGGGGAGCTGTTTTTT CASSVVGGTSYGGELFF
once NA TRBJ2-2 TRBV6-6 TGTGCCAGCACTTCGCAGGGGGGATACACCGGGGAGCTGTTTTTT CASTSQGGYTGELFF
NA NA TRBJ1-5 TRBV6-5 TGTGCCAGCAGTCCTTTAGCGGGCAGTCAGCCCCAGCATTTT CASSPLAGSQPQHF
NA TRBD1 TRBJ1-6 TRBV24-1 TGTGCCACCAGTGACTCGCCGGGACAGGACAATTCACCCCTCCACTTT CATSDSPGQDNSPLHF
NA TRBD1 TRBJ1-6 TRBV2 TGTGCCAGCTCGCAGGGGGTAGTTTCACCCCTCCACTTT CASSQGVVSPLHF
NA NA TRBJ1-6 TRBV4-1 TGCGCCAGCAGCCAGGCGACAGGTTCTAATTCACCCCTCCACTTT CASSQATGSNSPLHF
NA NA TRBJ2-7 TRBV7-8 TGTGCCAGCAGCTTAGGACGGAACAGGGAAGTGAGAACCTACGAGCAGTACTTC CASSLGRNREVRTYEQYF
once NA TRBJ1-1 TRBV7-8 TGTGCCAGCAGCTTAGTTCGGGGGCAATTTTCCACTGAAGCTTTCTTT CASSLVRGQFSTEAFF
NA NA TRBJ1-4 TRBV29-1 TGCAGCGCGGTCCCGGGAATGAGCAGTGAAAAACTGTTTTTT CSAVPGMSSEKLFF
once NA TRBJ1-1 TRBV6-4 TGTGCCAGCAGTGACTCGGAGGGGGACACTGAAGCTTTCTTT CASSDSEGDTEAFF
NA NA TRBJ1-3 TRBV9 TGTGCCAGCAGCGTAGCGGACAACCTCATATCTGGAAACACCATATATTTT CASSVADNLISGNTIYF
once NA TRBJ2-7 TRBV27 TGTGCCAGCAGTTTCTTAGAGGAACTGGGACACGAGCAGTACTTC CASSFLEELGHEQYF
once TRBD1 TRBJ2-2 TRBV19 TGTGCCAGTAGCCAGACAGGGTCCGGGGAGCTGTTTTTT CASSQTGSGELFF
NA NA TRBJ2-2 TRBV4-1 TGCGCCAGCAGAAACCCGCATAGCAGGGGCACCGGGGAGCTGTTTTTT CASRNPHSRGTGELFF
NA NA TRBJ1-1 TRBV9 TGTGCCAGCAGCGATAGACAGAGCTTTTCCACTGAAGCTTTCTTT CASSDRQSFSTEAFF
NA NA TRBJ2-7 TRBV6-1 TGTGCCAGCAGTGAAAGGGCGGACTTCGAGCAGTACTTC CASSERADFEQYF
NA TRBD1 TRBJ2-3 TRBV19 TGTGCCAGTGCGAAAACAGGGGGCCCCACAGATACGCAGTATTTT CASAKTGGPTDTQYF
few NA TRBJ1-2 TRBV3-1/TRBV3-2 TGTGCCAGCAGTCTAGACTGGAACTATGGCTACACCTTC CASSLDWNYGYTF
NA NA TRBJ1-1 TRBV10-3 TGTGCCATCACTTCGAAGGGGGGGACAGAAGCTTTCTTT CAITSKGGTEAFF
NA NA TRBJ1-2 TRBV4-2 TGTGCCAGCAGCCAAGCGGCCGGGGACTATGGCTACACCTTC CASSQAAGDYGYTF
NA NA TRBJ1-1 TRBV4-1 TGCGCCAGCAGCCGCAGTGGGAACACTGAAGCTTTCTTT CASSRSGNTEAFF